This T cell receptor beta chain was obtained from a study of PD-L1 blockade in urothelial cancer. Study-level background: Anywhere from 0 to 3 prior chemotherapy regimens had been received by patients. Median blood clonality was roughly 0.078, with around 77,000 unique TCRs.

The time point was: peripheral blood 6 weeks after treatment start. The data were produced by immunoSEQ multiplex PCR, yet TCRdb's version contains in-frame clones alone and is incomplete. Of around 19,000 clones detected, roughly four fifths appear once; the ten largest clones hold roughly 1.7%. Material: PBMCs, obtained around atezolizumab (anti-PD-L1) treatment. This TCR came from a man aged 45-65 years with urothelial cancer.

The chain's CDR3 is CASSPPQARKQYF. For the CDR3, the DNA is TGCGCCAGCAGCCCACCTCAAGCTAGGAAGCAGTATTTT. The rearrangement joins TRBV4-1 to TRBJ2-3; D ambiguous. This CDR3 has 13 amino acids. Germline CDR1 MGHRA, CDR2 YSYEKL. The ends were cut back, 4 bases at V and 11 bases at J, with 16 bases in the middle.